The source of this T cell receptor (beta chain) is a study of blood T cells in healthy people across ages. Study-level points and caveats: Across the age range, TCR beta diversity per million T cells fell in a roughly linear way. Unsorted PBMCs ruled out conclusive naive versus antigen-experienced comparison. When set beside aged donors, long-lived donors presented more naive CD4+ cells and higher diversity.

Sample-barcoded 5' priming and a J-beta primer mix drove a second PCR of 7 to 11 cycles. One entry per CDR3 protein results from TCRdb running MiXCR on the 5' RACE reads. This table has about 640,000 distinct CDR3 sequences, under 65% appearing once. A word on this clonotype: What it binds is not known.

The V end was cut by 6 bases, the J end by 4 bases, with 18 bases between. The germline V gene encodes CDR1 DFQATT and CDR2 SNEGSKA (reference sequence). The CDR3 is 14 residues long. The gene calls are TRBV20-1 and TRBJ2-5; D unclear. The receptor comes from a man in his sixties in good health. Sequenced input: blood. CDR3 protein: CSADSPGARETQYF. The CDR3 DNA reads TGCAGTGCGGATAGCCCAGGAGCCAGAGAGACCCAGTACTTC.